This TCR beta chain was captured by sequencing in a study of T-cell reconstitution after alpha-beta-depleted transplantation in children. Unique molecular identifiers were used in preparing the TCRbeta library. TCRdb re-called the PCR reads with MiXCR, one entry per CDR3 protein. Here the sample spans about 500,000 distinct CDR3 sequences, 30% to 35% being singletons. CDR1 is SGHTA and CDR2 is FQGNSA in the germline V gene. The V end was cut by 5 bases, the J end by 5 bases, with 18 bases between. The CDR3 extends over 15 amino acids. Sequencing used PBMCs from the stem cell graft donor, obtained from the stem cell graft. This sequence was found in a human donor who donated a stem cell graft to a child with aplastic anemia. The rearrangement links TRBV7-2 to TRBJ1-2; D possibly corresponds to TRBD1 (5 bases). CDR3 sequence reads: CASSAGTDFLYGYTF. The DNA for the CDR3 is TGTGCCAGCAGCGCTGGGACGGACTTTCTTTATGGCTACACCTTC.